This record covers a single TCR beta chain. Regarding time point: baseline, week 1 (first vaccination visit). As for treatment: pre-vaccination baseline after standard-of-care therapy. Trimming stripped 6 bases from V and 10 bases from J, with 17 bases between. The CDR3 is 13 residues long. Germline assignment: CDR1 MNHEY and CDR2 SVGAGI. Clones were sequenced by immunoSEQ multiplex PCR, and TCRdb holds only the in-frame ones, with some missing. The profile shows tens of thousands of clones, roughly 85% of them singletons. These data originate in a study of a mutant IDH1 vaccine in newly diagnosed glioma.

Sequencing was performed on PBMCs, taken from a glioma patient treated with radiotherapy, temozolomide or both. The sequence derives from a woman in her fifties or sixties with glioma. The chain uses TRBV6-5 and TRBJ2-3; D assignment may be TRBD1 or TRBD2 (7 bases each). The CDR3 region has the DNA TGTGCCAGCAGGCCAGGGGGGGCGCAACCGCAGTATTTT. Protein product: CASRPGGAQPQYF.